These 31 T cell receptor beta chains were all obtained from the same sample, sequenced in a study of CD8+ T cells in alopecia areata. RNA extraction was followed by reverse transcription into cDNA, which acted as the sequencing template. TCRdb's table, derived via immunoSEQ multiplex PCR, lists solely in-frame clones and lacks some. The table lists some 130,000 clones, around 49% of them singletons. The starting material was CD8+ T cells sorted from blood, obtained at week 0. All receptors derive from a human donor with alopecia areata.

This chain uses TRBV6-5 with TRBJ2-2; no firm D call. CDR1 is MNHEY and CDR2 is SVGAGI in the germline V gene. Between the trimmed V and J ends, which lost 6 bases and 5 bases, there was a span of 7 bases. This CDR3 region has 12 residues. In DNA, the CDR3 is TGTGCCAGCAGAGACCTGACCGGGGAGCTGTTTTTT. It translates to CASRDLTGELFF.

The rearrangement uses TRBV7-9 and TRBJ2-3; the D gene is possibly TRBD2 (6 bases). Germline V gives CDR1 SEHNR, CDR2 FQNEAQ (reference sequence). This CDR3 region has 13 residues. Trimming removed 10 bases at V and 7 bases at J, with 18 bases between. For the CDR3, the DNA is TGTGCCACCATGGTGGTTGGAGGGCATACGCAGTATTTT. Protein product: CATMVVGGHTQYF.

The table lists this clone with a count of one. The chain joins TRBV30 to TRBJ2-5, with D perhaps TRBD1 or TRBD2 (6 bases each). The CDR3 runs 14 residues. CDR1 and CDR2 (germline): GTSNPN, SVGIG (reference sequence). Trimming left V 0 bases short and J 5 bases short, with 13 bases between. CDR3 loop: CAWSVEGGRETQYF. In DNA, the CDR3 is TGTGCCTGGAGTGTAGAAGGGGGGCGGGAGACCCAGTACTTC.

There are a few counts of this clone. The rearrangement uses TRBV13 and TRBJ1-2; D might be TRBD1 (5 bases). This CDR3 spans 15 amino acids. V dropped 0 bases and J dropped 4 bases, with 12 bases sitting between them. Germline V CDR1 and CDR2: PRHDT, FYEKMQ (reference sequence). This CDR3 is CASSLGSQGFYGYTF. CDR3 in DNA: TGTGCCAGCAGCTTAGGCAGTCAGGGCTTCTATGGCTACACCTTC.

In DNA, the CDR3 is TGTGCCAGCAGTTTAAGTTATGGTGGGACCGGGGAGCTGTTTTTT. Its translation: CASSLSYGGTGELFF. J is TRBJ2-2 and V is TRBV27, with D hard to call. Germline CDR1 MNHEY, CDR2 SMNVEV (reference sequence). Trimming cost V 2 bases and J 5 bases, with 12 bases left between them. CDR3 length equals 15 residues.

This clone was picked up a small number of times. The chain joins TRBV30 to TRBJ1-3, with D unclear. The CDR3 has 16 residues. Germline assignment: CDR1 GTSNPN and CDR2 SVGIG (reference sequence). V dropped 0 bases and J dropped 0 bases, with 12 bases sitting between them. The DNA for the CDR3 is TGTGCCTGGAGTGTACCTTCGGAGAGCTCTGGAAACACCATATATTTT. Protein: CAWSVPSESSGNTIYF.

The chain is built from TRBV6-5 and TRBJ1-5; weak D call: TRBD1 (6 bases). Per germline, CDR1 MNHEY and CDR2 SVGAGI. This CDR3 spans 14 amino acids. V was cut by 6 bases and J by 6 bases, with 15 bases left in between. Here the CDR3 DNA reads TGTGCCAGCAGCGAACAGGGTCATGGTCAGCCCCAGCATTTT. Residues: CASSEQGHGQPQHF.

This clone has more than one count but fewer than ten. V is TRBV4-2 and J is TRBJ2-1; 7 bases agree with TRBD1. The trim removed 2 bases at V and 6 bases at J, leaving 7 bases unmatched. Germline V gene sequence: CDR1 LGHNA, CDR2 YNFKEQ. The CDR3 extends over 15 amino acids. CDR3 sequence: CASSQNTDRVNEQFF. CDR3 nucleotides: TGTGCCAGCAGCCAAAATACTGACAGGGTCAATGAGCAGTTCTTC.

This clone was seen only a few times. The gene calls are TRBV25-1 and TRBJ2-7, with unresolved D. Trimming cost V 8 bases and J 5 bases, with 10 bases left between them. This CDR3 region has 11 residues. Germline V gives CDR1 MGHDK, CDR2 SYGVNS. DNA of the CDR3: TGTGCCAGCCACCGAGAACACGAGCAGTACTTC. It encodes CASHREHEQYF.

The CDR3 coding sequence is TGTGCCAGCAGCAGAGGGACACCGAGAGGGGTGAACACTGAAGCTTTCTTT. It is translated as CASSRGTPRGVNTEAFF. The V and J genes are TRBV7-9 and TRBJ1-1; tentatively, D is TRBD1 (6 bases). Germline CDR1 reads SEHNR; CDR2 reads FQNEAQ (reference sequence). The CDR3 consists of 17 residues. Trimming stripped 5 bases from V and 0 bases from J, with 19 bases between.

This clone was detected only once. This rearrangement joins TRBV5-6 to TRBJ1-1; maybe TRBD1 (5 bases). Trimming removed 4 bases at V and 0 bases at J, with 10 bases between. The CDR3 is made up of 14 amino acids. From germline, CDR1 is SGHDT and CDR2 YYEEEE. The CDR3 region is CASSPGRLNTEAFF. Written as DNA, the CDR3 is TGTGCCAGCAGCCCGGGACGGTTGAACACTGAAGCTTTCTTT.

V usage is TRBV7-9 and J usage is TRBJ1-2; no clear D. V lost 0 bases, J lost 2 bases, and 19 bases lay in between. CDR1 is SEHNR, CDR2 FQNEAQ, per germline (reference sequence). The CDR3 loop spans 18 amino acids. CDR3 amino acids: CASSLADSREAGNYGYTF. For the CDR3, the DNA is TGTGCCAGCAGCTTAGCAGATTCACGCGAGGCCGGGAACTATGGCTACACCTTC.

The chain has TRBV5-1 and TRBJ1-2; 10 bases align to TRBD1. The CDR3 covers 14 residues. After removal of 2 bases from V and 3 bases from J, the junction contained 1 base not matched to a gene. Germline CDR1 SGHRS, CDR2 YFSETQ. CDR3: CASSLGTGDYGYTF. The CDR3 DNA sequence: TGCGCCAGCAGCTTAGGGACAGGGGACTATGGCTACACCTTC. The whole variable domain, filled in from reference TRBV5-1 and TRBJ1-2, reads KAGVTQTPRYLIKTRGQQVTLSCSPISGHRSVSWYQQTPGQGLQFLFEYFSETQRNKGNFPGRFSGRQFSNSRSEMNVSTLELGDSALYLCASSLGTGDYGYTFGSGTRLTVV.

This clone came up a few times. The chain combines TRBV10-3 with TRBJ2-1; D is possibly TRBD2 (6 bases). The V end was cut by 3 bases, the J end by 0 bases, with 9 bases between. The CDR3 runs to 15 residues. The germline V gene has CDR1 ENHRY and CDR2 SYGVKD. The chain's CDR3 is CAISDFGSSYNEQFF. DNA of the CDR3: TGTGCCATCAGTGACTTCGGGAGCTCCTACAATGAGCAGTTCTTC.

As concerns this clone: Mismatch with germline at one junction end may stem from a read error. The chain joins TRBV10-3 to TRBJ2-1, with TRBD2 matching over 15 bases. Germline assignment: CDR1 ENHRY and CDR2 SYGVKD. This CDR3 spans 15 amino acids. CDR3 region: CASSDGTSGGNEQFF. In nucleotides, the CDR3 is TGTGCCAGCAGTGACGGGACTAGCGGGGGGAATGAGCAGTTCTTC.

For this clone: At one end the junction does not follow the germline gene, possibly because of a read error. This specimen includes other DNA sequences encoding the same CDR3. The CDR3 DNA reads TGCGCCTGCCGGGACAGGGGGGACTATGGCTACACCTTC. Protein: CACRDRGDYGYTF. The chain joins TRBV30 to TRBJ1-2; TRBD1 matches at 11 bases. Germline lookup yields CDR1 GTSNPN and CDR2 SVGIG (reference sequence). The CDR3 spans 13 residues.

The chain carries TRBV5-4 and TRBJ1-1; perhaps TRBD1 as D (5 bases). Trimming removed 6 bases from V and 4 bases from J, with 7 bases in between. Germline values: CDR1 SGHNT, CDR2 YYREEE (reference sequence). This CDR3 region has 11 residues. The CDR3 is CASMGGTEAFF. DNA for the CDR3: TGTGCCAGCATGGGGGGCACTGAAGCTTTCTTT.

The CDR3 here is CASTGSLPDSGYTF. DNA for the CDR3: TGTGCCAGCACCGGGTCGCTTCCTGACTCTGGCTACACCTTC. The chain has TRBV2 and TRBJ1-2; D is unclear. Germline CDR1 and CDR2: SNHLY and FYNNEI. V lost 7 bases and J 7 bases, leaving 19 bases between the germline ends. This CDR3 region has 14 residues.

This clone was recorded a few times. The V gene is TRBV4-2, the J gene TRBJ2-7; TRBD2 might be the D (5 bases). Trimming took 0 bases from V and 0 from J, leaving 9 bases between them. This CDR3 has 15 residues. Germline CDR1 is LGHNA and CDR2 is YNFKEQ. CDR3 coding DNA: TGTGCCAGCAGCCAAGAGAGCGGAACCTCCTACGAGCAGTACTTC. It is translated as CASSQESGTSYEQYF.

In nucleotides, the CDR3 is TGCGCCAGCAGCCAAGCTTGGGGGGAAATCCAAGAGACCCAGTACTTC. It encodes CASSQAWGEIQETQYF. The genes are TRBV4-1 and TRBJ2-5, with a tentative D call TRBD2 (6 bases). V gave up 1 base and J gave up 1 base, with 13 bases separating them. Germline loops: CDR1 MGHRA, CDR2 YSYEKL. The CDR3 is made up of 16 amino acids.

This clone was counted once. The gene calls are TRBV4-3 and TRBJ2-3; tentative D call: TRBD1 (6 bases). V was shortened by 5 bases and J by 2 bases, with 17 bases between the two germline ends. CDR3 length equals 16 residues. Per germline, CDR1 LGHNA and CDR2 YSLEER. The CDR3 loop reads CASSTRTAGNTDTQYF. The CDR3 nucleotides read TGCGCCAGCAGCACCCGGACAGCCGGGAACACAGATACGCAGTATTTT.

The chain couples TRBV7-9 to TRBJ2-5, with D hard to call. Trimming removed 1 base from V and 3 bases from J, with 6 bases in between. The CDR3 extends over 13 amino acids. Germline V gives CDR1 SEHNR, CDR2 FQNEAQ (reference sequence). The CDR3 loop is CASSLESEETQYF. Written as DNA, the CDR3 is TGTGCCAGCAGCTTAGAAAGCGAAGAGACCCAGTACTTC.

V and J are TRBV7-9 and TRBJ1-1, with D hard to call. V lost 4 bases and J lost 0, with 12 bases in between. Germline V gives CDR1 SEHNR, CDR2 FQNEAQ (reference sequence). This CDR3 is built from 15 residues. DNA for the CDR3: TGTGCCAGCAGCTCCCCCCGGGCCTTGAACACTGAAGCTTTCTTT. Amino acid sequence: CASSSPRALNTEAFF.

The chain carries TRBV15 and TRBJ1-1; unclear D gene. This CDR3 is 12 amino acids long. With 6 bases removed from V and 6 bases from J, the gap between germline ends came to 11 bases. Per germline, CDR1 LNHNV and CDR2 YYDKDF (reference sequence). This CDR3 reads CATRDRSAEAFF. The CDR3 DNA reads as TGTGCCACCAGGGACCGGAGCGCTGAAGCTTTCTTT.

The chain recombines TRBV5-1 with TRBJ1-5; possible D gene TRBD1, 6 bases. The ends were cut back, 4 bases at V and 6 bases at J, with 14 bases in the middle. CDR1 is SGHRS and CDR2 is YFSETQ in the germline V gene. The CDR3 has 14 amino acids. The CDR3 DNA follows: TGCGCCAGCAGCCCACGGGGGGCAGGTCAGCCCCAGCATTTT. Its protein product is CASSPRGAGQPQHF.

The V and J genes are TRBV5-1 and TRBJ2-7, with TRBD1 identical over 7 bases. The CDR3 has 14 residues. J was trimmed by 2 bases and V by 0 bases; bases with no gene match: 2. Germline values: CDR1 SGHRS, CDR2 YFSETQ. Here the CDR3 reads CASSLVGQPYEQYF. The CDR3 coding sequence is TGCGCCAGCAGCTTGGTGGGACAGCCCTACGAGCAGTACTTC.

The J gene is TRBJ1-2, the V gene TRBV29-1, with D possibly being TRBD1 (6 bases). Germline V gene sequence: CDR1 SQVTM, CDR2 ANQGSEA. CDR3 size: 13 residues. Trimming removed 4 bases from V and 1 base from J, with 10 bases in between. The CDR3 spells CSVGGGLNYGYTF. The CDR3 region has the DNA TGCAGCGTTGGGGGGGGCCTTAACTATGGCTACACCTTC.

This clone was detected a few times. CDR3: CASSLGQGYEQYF. The CDR3 bases are TGTGCCAGCAGCCTCGGACAGGGCTACGAGCAGTACTTC. The V call is TRBV2, the J call TRBJ2-7, with 8 nucleotides matching TRBD1. CDR3 length equals 13 residues. CDR1 SNHLY and CDR2 FYNNEI come from the germline V gene. V trimming: 6 bases; J trimming: 3 bases; junction bases outside the gene matches: 4.

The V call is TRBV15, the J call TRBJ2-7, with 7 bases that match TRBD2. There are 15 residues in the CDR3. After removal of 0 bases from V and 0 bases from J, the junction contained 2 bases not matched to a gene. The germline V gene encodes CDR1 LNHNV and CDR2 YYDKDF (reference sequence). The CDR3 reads CATSRDPGGSYEQYF. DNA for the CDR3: TGTGCCACCAGCAGAGATCCGGGGGGCTCCTACGAGCAGTACTTC.

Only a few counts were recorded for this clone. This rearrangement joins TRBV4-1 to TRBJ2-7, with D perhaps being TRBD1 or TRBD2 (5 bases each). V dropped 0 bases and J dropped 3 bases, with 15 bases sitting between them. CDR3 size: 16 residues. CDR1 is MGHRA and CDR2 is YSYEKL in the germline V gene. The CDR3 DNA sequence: TGCGCCAGCAGCCAAGACCTAGGGACCGAGTTCTACGAGCAGTACTTC. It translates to CASSQDLGTEFYEQYF.

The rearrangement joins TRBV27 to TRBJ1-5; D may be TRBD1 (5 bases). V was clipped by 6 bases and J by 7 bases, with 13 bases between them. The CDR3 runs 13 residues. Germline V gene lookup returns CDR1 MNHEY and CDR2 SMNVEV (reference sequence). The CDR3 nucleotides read TGTGCCAGCAGCCCGCGGGGGACCCAGCCCCAGCATTTT. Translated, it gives CASSPRGTQPQHF.